The clone carrying this T cell receptor beta chain has just a few counts. The antigen is undetermined. The V gene end was trimmed by 0 bases and the J gene end by 2 bases; junction bases not matched to a gene: 4. Germline loops: CDR1 DFQATT, CDR2 SNEGSKA (reference sequence). The CDR3 totals 14 residues. Healthy Caucasian donors formed the entire cohort. Template switching created a universal primer site, and the cDNA included unique molecular identifiers. One entry per CDR3 protein results from TCRdb running MiXCR on the 5' RACE reads. The sample has 1.5 million to 2 million distinct CDR3 sequences; roughly 35% are singletons. The sample belongs to a study of identical twins. Study-level findings and limits: In cord blood, abundant beta clonotypes had fewer insertions; memory showed no trend. Findings came from cross-sectional statistics, without long-term follow-up of donors.

The rearrangement joins TRBV20-1 to TRBJ2-7, with TRBD2 matching over 7 bases. The TCR sequence derives from a newborn girl in good health. The source material was cord blood. This chain's CDR3 is CSARDGGGTYEQYF. CDR3 in DNA: TGCAGTGCTAGAGATGGGGGGGGGACCTACGAGCAGTACTTC.